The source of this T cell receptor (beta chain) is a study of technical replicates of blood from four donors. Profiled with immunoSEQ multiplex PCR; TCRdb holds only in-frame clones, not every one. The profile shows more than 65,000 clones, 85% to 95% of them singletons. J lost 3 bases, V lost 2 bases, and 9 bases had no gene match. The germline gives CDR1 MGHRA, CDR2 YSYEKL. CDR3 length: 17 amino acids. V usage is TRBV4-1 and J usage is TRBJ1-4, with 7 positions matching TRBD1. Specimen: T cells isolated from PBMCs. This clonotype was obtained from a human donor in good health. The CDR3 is CASSQTPRGGSNEKLFF. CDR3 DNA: TGCGCCAGCAGCCAAACTCCAAGAGGGGGCTCTAATGAAAAACTGTTTTTT.